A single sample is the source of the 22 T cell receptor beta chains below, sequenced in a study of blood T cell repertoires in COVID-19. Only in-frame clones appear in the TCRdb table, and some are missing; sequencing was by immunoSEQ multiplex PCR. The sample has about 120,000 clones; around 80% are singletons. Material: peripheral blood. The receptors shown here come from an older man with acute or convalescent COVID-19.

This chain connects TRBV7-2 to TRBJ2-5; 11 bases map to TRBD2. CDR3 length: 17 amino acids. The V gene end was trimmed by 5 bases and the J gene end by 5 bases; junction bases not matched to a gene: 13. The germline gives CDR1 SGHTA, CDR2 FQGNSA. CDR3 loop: CASSPRGLAGIGETQYF. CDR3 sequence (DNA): TGTGCCAGCAGCCCCCGCGGACTAGCGGGTATAGGGGAGACCCAGTACTTC.

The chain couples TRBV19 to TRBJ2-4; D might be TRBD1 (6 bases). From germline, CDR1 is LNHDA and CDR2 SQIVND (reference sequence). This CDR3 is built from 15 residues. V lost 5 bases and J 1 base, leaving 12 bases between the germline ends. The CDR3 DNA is TGTGCCAGTAGTTTCGGACAGTTCGCCAAAAACATTCAGTACTTC. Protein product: CASSFGQFAKNIQYF.

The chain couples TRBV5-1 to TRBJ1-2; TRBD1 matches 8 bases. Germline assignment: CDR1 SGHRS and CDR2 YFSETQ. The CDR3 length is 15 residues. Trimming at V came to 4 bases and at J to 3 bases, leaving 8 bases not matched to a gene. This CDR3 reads CASSRYRGSDYGYTF. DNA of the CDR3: TGCGCCAGCAGCCGCTACAGGGGGTCTGACTATGGCTACACCTTC. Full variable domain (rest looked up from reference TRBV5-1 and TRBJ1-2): KAGVTQTPRYLIKTRGQQVTLSCSPISGHRSVSWYQQTPGQGLQFLFEYFSETQRNKGNFPGRFSGRQFSNSRSEMNVSTLELGDSALYLCASSRYRGSDYGYTFGSGTRLTVV.

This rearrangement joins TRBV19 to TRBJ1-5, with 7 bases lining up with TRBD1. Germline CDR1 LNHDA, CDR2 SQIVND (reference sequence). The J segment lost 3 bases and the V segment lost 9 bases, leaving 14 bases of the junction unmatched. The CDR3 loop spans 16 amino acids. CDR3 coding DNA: TGTGCCAGCCAGTATGTAGGCAGGGGGAACAATCAGCCCCAGCATTTT. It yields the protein CASQYVGRGNNQPQHF.

CDR3 loop: CASSPRRTGDGYTF. Here the CDR3 DNA reads TGTGCCAGCTCACCGCGCCGAACAGGGGATGGCTACACCTTC. The J gene is TRBJ1-2, the V gene TRBV18; 7 bases are a match to TRBD1. Germline assignment: CDR1 KGHSH and CDR2 LQKENI. The CDR3 length is 14 residues. V lost 3 bases and J lost 6; bases outside the gene matches: 7.

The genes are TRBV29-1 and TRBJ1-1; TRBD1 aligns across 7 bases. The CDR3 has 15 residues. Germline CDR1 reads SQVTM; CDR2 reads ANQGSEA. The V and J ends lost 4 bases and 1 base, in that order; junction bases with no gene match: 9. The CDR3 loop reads CSVVRYGTENTEAFF. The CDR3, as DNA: TGCAGCGTTGTTCGTTATGGGACAGAGAACACTGAAGCTTTCTTT.

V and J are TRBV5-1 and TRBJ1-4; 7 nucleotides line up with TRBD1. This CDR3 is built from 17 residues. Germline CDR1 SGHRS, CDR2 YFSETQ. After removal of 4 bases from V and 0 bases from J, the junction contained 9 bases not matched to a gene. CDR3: CASSLRQGGATNEKLFF. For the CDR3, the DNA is TGCGCCAGCAGCCTTCGACAGGGAGGAGCAACTAATGAAAAACTGTTTTTT.

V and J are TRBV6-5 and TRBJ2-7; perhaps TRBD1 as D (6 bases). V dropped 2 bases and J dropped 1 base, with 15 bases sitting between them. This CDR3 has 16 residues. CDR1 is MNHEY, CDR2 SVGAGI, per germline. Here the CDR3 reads CASSYPTGRGSYEQYF. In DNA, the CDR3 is TGTGCCAGCAGTTACCCGACAGGTCGGGGTTCCTACGAGCAGTACTTC.

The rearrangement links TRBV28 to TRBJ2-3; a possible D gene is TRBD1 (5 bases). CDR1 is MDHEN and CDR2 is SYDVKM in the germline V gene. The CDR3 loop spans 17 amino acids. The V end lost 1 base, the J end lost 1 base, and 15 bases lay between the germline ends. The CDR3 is CASSLFPPGRGTDTQYF. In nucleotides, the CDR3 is TGTGCCAGCAGTTTATTCCCTCCAGGGCGCGGCACAGATACGCAGTATTTT. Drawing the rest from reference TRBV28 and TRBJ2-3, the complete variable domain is DVKVTQSSRYLVKRTGEKVFLECVQDMDHENMFWYRQDPGLGLRLIYFSYDVKMKEKGDIPEGYSVSREKKERFSLILESASTNQTSMYLCASSLFPPGRGTDTQYFGPGTRLTVL.

The CDR3 DNA is TGTGCCAGCAGATTAGTAGGGGCGAACTACAATGAGCAGTTCTTC. Translating gives CASRLVGANYNEQFF. This chain connects TRBV6-6 to TRBJ2-1; a possible D gene is TRBD1 (5 bases). V gave up 6 bases and J gave up 3 bases, with 15 bases separating them. CDR1 is MNHNY, CDR2 SVGAGI, per germline (reference sequence). The CDR3 loop spans 15 amino acids.

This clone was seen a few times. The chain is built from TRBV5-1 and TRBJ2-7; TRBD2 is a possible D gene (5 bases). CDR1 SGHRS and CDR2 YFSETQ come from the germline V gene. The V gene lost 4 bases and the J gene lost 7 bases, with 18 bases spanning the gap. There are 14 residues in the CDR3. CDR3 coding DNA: TGCGCCAGCAGCCCCGGAGGACTTCTGAGGGAGCAGTACTTC. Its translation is CASSPGGLLREQYF.

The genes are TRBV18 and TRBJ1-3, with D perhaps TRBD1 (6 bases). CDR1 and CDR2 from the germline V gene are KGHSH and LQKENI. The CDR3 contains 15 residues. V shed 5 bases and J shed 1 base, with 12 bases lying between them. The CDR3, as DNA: TGTGCCAGCTCAACTGACAGGACTTCTGGAAACACCATATATTTT. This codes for CASSTDRTSGNTIYF.

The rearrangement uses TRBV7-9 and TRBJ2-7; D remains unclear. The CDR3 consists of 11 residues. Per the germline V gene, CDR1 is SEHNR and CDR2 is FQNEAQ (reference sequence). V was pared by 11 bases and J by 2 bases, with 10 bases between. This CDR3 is CASSKTYEQYF. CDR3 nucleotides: TGTGCCTCCAGTAAGACCTACGAGCAGTACTTC.

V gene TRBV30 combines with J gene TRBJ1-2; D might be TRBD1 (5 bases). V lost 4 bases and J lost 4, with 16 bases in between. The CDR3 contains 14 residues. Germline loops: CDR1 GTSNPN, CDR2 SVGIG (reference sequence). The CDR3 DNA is TGTGCCTGGAAAGAGTGGAGAGACAGCTATGGCTACACCTTC. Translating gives CAWKEWRDSYGYTF. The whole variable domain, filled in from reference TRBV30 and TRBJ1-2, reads SQTIHQWPATLVQPVGSPLSLECTVEGTSNPNLYWYRQAAGRGLQLLFYSVGIGQISSEVPQNLSASRPQDRQFILSSKKLLLSDSGFYLCAWKEWRDSYGYTFGSGTRLTVV.

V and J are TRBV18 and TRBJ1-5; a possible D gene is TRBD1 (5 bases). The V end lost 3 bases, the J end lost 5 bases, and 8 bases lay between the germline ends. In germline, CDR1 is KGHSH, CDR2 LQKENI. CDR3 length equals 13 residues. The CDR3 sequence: CASSPGEDQPQHF. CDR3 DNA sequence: TGTGCCAGCTCACCGGGGGAGGATCAGCCCCAGCATTTT.

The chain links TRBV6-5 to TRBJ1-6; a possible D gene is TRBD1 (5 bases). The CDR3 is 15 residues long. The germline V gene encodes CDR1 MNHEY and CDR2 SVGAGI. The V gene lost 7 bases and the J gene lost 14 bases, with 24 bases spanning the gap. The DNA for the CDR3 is TGTGCCAGCACCTTAAGCCTTGTACAGGTTATGTCCCTCCACTTT. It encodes CASTLSLVQVMSLHF.

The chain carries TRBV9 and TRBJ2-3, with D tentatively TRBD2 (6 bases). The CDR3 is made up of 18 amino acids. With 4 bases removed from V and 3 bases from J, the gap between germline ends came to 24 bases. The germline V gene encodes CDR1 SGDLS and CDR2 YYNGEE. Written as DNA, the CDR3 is TGTGCCAGCAGCAAACCTATGGGGACTTCCATCGGGACAGATACGCAGTATTTT. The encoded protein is CASSKPMGTSIGTDTQYF. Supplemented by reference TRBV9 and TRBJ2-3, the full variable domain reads DSGVTQTPKHLITATGQRVTLRCSPRSGDLSVYWYQQSLDQGLQFLIQYYNGEERAKGNILERFSAQQFPDLHSELNLSSLELGDSALYFCASSKPMGTSIGTDTQYFGPGTRLTVL.

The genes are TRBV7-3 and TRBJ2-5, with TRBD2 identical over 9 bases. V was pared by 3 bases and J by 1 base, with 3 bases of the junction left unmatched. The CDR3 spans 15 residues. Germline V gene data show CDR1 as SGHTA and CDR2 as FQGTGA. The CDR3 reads CASSLSGGIQETQYF. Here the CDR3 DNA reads TGTGCCAGCAGCTTGAGCGGGGGGATCCAAGAGACCCAGTACTTC.

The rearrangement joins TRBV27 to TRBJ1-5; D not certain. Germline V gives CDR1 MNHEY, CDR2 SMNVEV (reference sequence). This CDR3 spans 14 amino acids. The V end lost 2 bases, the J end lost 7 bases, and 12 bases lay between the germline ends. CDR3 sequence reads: CASSLTSGLQPQHF. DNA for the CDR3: TGTGCCAGCAGTTTAACTTCGGGTCTCCAGCCCCAGCATTTT.

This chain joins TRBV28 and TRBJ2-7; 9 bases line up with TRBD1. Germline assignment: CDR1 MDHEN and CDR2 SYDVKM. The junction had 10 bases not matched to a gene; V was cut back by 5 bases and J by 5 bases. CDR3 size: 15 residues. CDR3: CASSPSGTGSHEQYF. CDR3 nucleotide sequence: TGTGCCAGCAGTCCGAGTGGGACAGGGTCCCACGAGCAGTACTTC.

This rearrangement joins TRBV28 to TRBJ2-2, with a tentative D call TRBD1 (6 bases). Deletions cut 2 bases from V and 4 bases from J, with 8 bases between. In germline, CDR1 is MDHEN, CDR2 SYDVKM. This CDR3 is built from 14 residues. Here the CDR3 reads CASSLGQTTGELFF. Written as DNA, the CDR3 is TGTGCCAGCAGTTTAGGACAGACCACCGGGGAGCTGTTTTTT.

The DNA for the CDR3 is TGTGCCAGCGTCGGGACACCGAACACCGGGGAGCTGTTTTTT. Protein: CASVGTPNTGELFF. This chain joins TRBV6-5 and TRBJ2-2; D might be TRBD1 (6 bases). This CDR3 is built from 14 residues. V lost 8 bases and J 0 bases, leaving 10 bases between the germline ends. Germline V CDR1 and CDR2: MNHEY, SVGAGI.